This T cell receptor beta chain stems from a study of PD-1 blockade in classical Hodgkin lymphoma. Notes on the study in general: The causes of the repertoire differences, possibly disease activity or prior therapy, remain undefined. Relapsed/refractory patients reportedly had the lowest baseline TCR diversity, below newly diagnosed patients, who were below healthy donors.

Time point: newly diagnosed, previously untreated cHL patient sample. The authors used newly diagnosed, untreated classical Hodgkin lymphoma PBMCs as comparison. Produced via immunoSEQ multiplex PCR; TCRdb's table is partial and in-frame only. The sample has 25,000 to 35,000 clones, approximately 94% seen once; the top ten hold 2% to 2.5%. Germline V gene lookup returns CDR1 SGHAT and CDR2 FQNNGV. The CDR3 consists of 14 residues. Trimming removed 6 bases from V and 4 bases from J, with 15 bases in between. About this clone: Its matching antigen is unknown.

The chain is built from TRBV11-2 and TRBJ1-1; maybe TRBD1 (6 bases). Specimen: peripheral blood mononuclear cells (PBMCs). This TCR derives from a human donor with classical Hodgkin lymphoma. The CDR3 nucleotides read TGTGCCAGCAGTCCCACCGGGGGGGCCACTGAAGCTTTCTTT. Translation: CASSPTGGATEAFF.